Below, 30 T cell receptor beta chains from the same sample are listed, as sequenced in a study of T cells in Graves' hyperthyroidism and ophthalmopathy. TCR beta CDR3 sequences were amplified from RNA transcripts. The study used the HTBI primer set for a first-round RT-PCR of the TCR CDR3. Each CDR3 protein is one row after TCRdb ran MiXCR on the multiplex PCR reads. The table has fewer than 350,000 distinct CDR3 sequences, 15% to 20% seen once. Input material: blood. These receptors were collected from a woman in her 40s with Graves' ophthalmopathy.

This clonotype was seen at least ten times. V is TRBV6-2 or TRBV6-3 and J is TRBJ2-7; the D is unclear. This CDR3 is built from 18 residues. CDR1 MNHEY and CDR2 SVGEGT come from the germline V gene. The V gene lost 3 bases and the J gene lost 0 bases, with 21 bases spanning the gap. CDR3 DNA: TGTGCCAGCAGTTATTTCTCTGTCGGTGGCAAACCCTCCTACGAGCAGTACTTC. It encodes CASSYFSVGGKPSYEQYF.

In its sample, this clonotype was seen many times. The chain uses TRBV6-1 and TRBJ2-2; no reliable D call. Germline V gives CDR1 MNHNS, CDR2 SASEGT. This CDR3 comprises 16 residues. V dropped 8 bases and J dropped 0 bases, with 16 bases sitting between them. This CDR3 reads CASFNWVGSNTGELFF. CDR3 nucleotide sequence: TGTGCCAGCTTTAACTGGGTCGGATCGAACACCGGGGAGCTGTTTTTT.

As regards this clonotype: Compared with germline, one end of the junction differs, possibly owing to a read error. This chain joins TRBV12-5 and TRBJ1-2; D remains unclear. The CDR3 extends over 12 amino acids. CDR1 LGHNT and CDR2 FRNRAP come from the germline V gene. CDR3 amino acids: CASDLVHGGYNF. CDR3 coding DNA: TGTGCTAGTGACTTGGTGCATGGAGGCTACAACTTC. The variable domain in full, with the rest retrieved from reference TRBV12-5 and TRBJ1-2, is DARVTQTPRHKVTEMGQEVTMRCQPILGHNTVFWYRQTMMQGLELLAYFRNRAPLDDSGMPKDRFSAEMPDATLATLKIQPSEPRDSAVYFCASDLVHGGYNFGSGTRLTVV.

The gene calls are TRBV7-2 and TRBJ2-2; 7 bases map to TRBD1. The germline V gene encodes CDR1 SGHTA and CDR2 FQGNSA. The ends lost 1 base at V and 9 bases at J; junction bases unmatched: 5. The CDR3 is made up of 14 amino acids. The DNA of the CDR3 is TGTGCCAGCAGCTTAGATCAGGGGGATCGGGAGCTGTTTTTT. This translates into CASSLDQGDRELFF.

The rearrangement links TRBV6-1 to TRBJ2-7, with TRBD1 matching over 8 bases. V gave up 8 bases and J gave up 3 bases; unmatched junction bases: 12. The CDR3 sequence is 15 residues long. Germline V gene lookup returns CDR1 MNHNS and CDR2 SASEGT. For the CDR3, the DNA is TGTGCCAGCCTGAACGACGGGACAGGAATCTACGAGCAGTACTTC. Protein sequence: CASLNDGTGIYEQYF.

This clonotype occurred many times. The CDR3 spells CASSRTTGGSEAFF. CDR3 in DNA: TGTGCCAGCAGTAGGACGACAGGGGGATCTGAAGCTTTCTTT. This chain uses TRBV6-1 with TRBJ1-1, with 9 nucleotides matching TRBD1. J was trimmed by 6 bases and V by 5 bases; bases with no gene match: 7. This CDR3 region has 14 residues. CDR1 is MNHNS, CDR2 SASEGT, per germline.

The chain couples TRBV6-1 to TRBJ1-2; D not resolved. The CDR3 contains 13 residues. Germline CDR1 MNHNS, CDR2 SASEGT. V was shortened by 8 bases and J by 8 bases, with 18 bases between the two germline ends. The CDR3 DNA reads as TGTGCCAGCGGAACCCCCACCTATGCCGGCTACACCTTC. Amino acid sequence: CASGTPTYAGYTF.

This clonotype was observed many times. V and J are TRBV4-3 and TRBJ1-2; no reliable D call. Trimming took off 0 bases at V and 0 bases at J, with 8 bases between the two ends. The germline gives CDR1 LGHNA, CDR2 YSLEER. This CDR3 comprises 15 residues. CDR3 sequence (DNA): TGCGCCAGCAGCCAAGACAGGACGACTAACTATGGCTACACCTTC. It translates to CASSQDRTTNYGYTF.

In its sample, this clonotype was seen many times. V gene TRBV7-3 combines with J gene TRBJ2-5; no clear D gene. Germline values: CDR1 SGHTA, CDR2 FQGTGA. This CDR3 region has 8 residues. V lost 7 bases and J lost 13, with 7 bases in between. The CDR3 DNA sequence: TGTGCCAGCACCGATTGGTACTTC. It translates to CASTDWYF.

This clonotype was counted many times. The gene calls are TRBV12-3 or TRBV12-4 and TRBJ1-5, with D uncertain. With 3 bases removed from V and 0 bases from J, the gap between germline ends came to 12 bases. The CDR3 spans 16 residues. This CDR3 reads CASSFGQTYSNQPQHF. In DNA form, the CDR3 reads TGTGCCAGCAGTTTCGGGCAGACCTATAGCAATCAGCCCCAGCATTTT.

The chain combines TRBV18 with TRBJ2-7; tentative D call: TRBD1 (6 bases). Germline CDR1 is KGHSH and CDR2 is LQKENI. Trimming left V 6 bases short and J 4 bases short, with 13 bases between. The CDR3 is 13 residues long. The CDR3 loop is CASSSAGAYEQYF. CDR3 coding DNA: TGTGCCAGCTCCAGTGCAGGGGCATACGAGCAGTACTTC. The full variable domain, with the rest looked up from reference TRBV18 and TRBJ2-7, is NAGVMQNPRHLVRRRGQEARLRCSPMKGHSHVYWYRQLPEEGLKFMVYLQKENIIDESGMPKERFSAEFPKEGPSILRIQQVVRGDSAAYFCASSSAGAYEQYFGPGTRLTVT.

At least ten counts were recorded for this clonotype. The rearrangement links TRBV6-5 to TRBJ2-3; D might be TRBD2 (6 bases). The CDR3 length is 16 residues. V lost 2 bases, J lost 0 bases, and 12 bases lay in between. The germline V gene encodes CDR1 MNHEY and CDR2 SVGAGI. The CDR3 reads CASSYTRGPSTDTQYF. CDR3 in DNA: TGTGCCAGCAGTTACACGCGGGGACCTAGCACAGATACGCAGTATTTT.

Ten or more counts support this clonotype. V is TRBV6-5 and J is TRBJ2-6; possible D gene TRBD2, 5 bases. V was shortened by 2 bases and J by 4 bases, with 12 bases between the two germline ends. CDR1 and CDR2 (germline): MNHEY, SVGAGI. The length of the CDR3 is 16 residues. The CDR3 spells CASSYLSRRGANVLTF. CDR3 DNA: TGTGCCAGCAGTTACCTGTCCCGGAGGGGGGCCAACGTCCTGACTTTC.

This clonotype was seen only a few times. A much bigger clone sits one base away, suggesting this may be a read error. The missing conserved phenylalanine or tryptophan at the end of this CDR3 makes a read error likely. This chain links TRBV9 with TRBJ2-3; no clear D. Trimming removed 0 bases from V and 6 bases from J, with 5 bases in between. Germline V lookup: CDR1 SGDLS, CDR2 YYNGEE. The CDR3 is made up of 12 amino acids. The CDR3 protein is CASSVGGDTQYL. The CDR3 DNA is TGTGCCAGCAGCGTAGGTGGGGATACGCAGTATCTT.

At least ten counts were recorded for this clonotype. This chain uses TRBV11-1 with TRBJ2-7; D is tentatively TRBD1 or TRBD2 (5 bases each). Germline lookup yields CDR1 SGHAT and CDR2 FQDESV (reference sequence). The CDR3 has 13 residues. Trimming removed 4 bases from V and 2 bases from J, with 9 bases in between. The CDR3 region is CASSYGATYEQYF. The CDR3 DNA reads TGTGCCAGCAGCTACGGGGCTACCTACGAGCAGTACTTC.

This sequence joins TRBV9 and TRBJ2-4, with a tentative D call TRBD2 (6 bases). The germline V gene has CDR1 SGDLS and CDR2 YYNGEE. The CDR3 runs 16 residues. The V end was cut by 0 bases, the J end by 0 bases, with 10 bases between. This chain's CDR3 is CASSVGAGLAKNIQYF. The CDR3, as DNA: TGTGCCAGCAGCGTAGGGGCGGGGCTAGCCAAAAACATTCAGTACTTC.

Many counts were recorded for this clonotype. The chain carries TRBV30 and TRBJ1-1; D call uncertain. Looked up from germline, CDR1 is GTSNPN and CDR2 is SVGIG (reference sequence). V lost 2 bases to trimming and J lost 6 bases, with 16 bases between them. The CDR3 spans 14 residues. This CDR3 is CAWSREAPLAEAFF. CDR3 nucleotide sequence: TGTGCCTGGAGTAGGGAAGCGCCCTTGGCTGAAGCTTTCTTT.

This clonotype was seen repeatedly, ten times or more. CDR3 DNA: TGCGCCAGCAGCCAGGGAGAGACAGGGGAGATGGGCACTGAAGCTTTCTTT. It is translated as CASSQGETGEMGTEAFF. The J gene is TRBJ1-1, the V gene TRBV4-3, with 8 bases identical to TRBD1. In germline, CDR1 is LGHNA, CDR2 YSLEER. Losses at the gene ends were 3 bases for V and 4 bases for J; bases not matched to a gene: 13. This CDR3 contains 17 residues.

This clonotype has ten or more counts. V gene TRBV7-6 combines with J gene TRBJ2-7; D possibly matches TRBD1 or TRBD2 (5 bases each). The V and J ends lost 6 bases and 6 bases respectively, with 21 bases between them. In germline, CDR1 is SGHVS, CDR2 FNYEAQ. The CDR3 is 15 amino acids. The CDR3 region is CASSSPGAPLSEQYF. The CDR3 coding sequence is TGTGCCAGCAGTTCCCCCGGGGCTCCCCTAAGCGAGCAGTACTTC. Supplemented by reference TRBV7-6 and TRBJ2-7, the full variable domain reads GAGVSQSPRYKVTKRGQDVALRCDPISGHVSLYWYRQALGQGPEFLTYFNYEAQQDKSGLPNDRFSAERPEGSISTLTIQRTEQRDSAMYRCASSSPGAPLSEQYFGPGTRLTVT.

This clonotype was found many times. The chain recombines TRBV7-9 with TRBJ2-7; no clear D. Trimming shortened V by 5 bases and J by 0 bases, and 14 bases separated the two germline ends. This CDR3 has 15 residues. Germline-derived CDR1 and CDR2 are SEHNR and FQNEAQ (reference sequence). CDR3 DNA sequence: TGTGCCAGCAGCCCAGACTTGGAAATCTCCTACGAGCAGTACTTC. This gives the protein CASSPDLEISYEQYF.

This clonotype was recorded at least ten times. The rearrangement links TRBV7-2 to TRBJ2-5, with D perhaps being TRBD1 or TRBD2 (5 bases each). This CDR3 comprises 16 residues. CDR1 SGHTA and CDR2 FQGNSA come from the germline V gene. V lost 1 base and J lost 3, with 15 bases in between. CDR3 amino acids: CASSLGGWKAEETQYF. CDR3 bases: TGTGCCAGCAGCTTAGGGGGGTGGAAGGCGGAAGAGACCCAGTACTTC. Full variable domain (outside the CDR3, taken from reference TRBV7-2 and TRBJ2-5): GAGVSQSPSNKVTEKGKDVELRCDPISGHTALYWYRQSLGQGLEFLIYFQGNSAPDKSGLPSDRFSAERTGGSVSTLTIQRTQQEDSAVYLCASSLGGWKAEETQYFGPGTRLLVL.

The chain recombines TRBV7-8 with TRBJ2-4; D possibly matches TRBD1 or TRBD2 (5 bases each). Trimming pared 4 bases from V and 6 bases from J, leaving 13 bases between. Germline-derived CDR1 and CDR2 are SGHVS and FQNEAQ. The CDR3 totals 14 residues. The CDR3 nucleotides are TGTGCCAGCAGCTCCGAGGGGTTCGGAAACATTCAGTACTTC. It yields the protein CASSSEGFGNIQYF.

A few counts support this clonotype. This chain uses TRBV7-9 with TRBJ1-2; a weak D match, TRBD1 (5 bases). Germline V gene lookup returns CDR1 SEHNR and CDR2 FQNEAQ (reference sequence). The CDR3 is 15 residues long. Trimming stripped 3 bases from V and 4 bases from J, with 15 bases between. CDR3 region: CASSFVAEGFYGYTF. In nucleotides, the CDR3 is TGTGCCAGCAGCTTCGTGGCGGAGGGGTTCTATGGCTACACCTTC.

This clonotype was seen ten or more times. The V and J genes are TRBV9 and TRBJ2-5; perhaps TRBD1 as D (7 bases). V was pared by 0 bases and J by 4 bases, with 10 bases between. This CDR3 has 14 amino acids. Germline CDR1 is SGDLS and CDR2 is YYNGEE. CDR3 loop: CASSVGQGGETQYF. The CDR3 DNA is TGTGCCAGCAGCGTAGGACAGGGAGGAGAGACCCAGTACTTC.

V gene TRBV19 combines with J gene TRBJ1-5; TRBD1 might be the D (5 bases). Germline lookup yields CDR1 LNHDA and CDR2 SQIVND (reference sequence). The CDR3 is 14 amino acids. V was pared by 8 bases and J by 1 base, with 12 bases between. CDR3 DNA: TGTGCCAGTCGCGCAGGGCTAAGCAATCAGCCCCAGCATTTT. Translated: CASRAGLSNQPQHF.

This clonotype appeared many times. Here the CDR3 omits its conserved ending phenylalanine or tryptophan, so a read error is the likely source. The chain's CDR3 is CASGPDTRWTEAFS. Written as DNA, the CDR3 is TGTGCTAGTGGCCCCGACACTCGGTGGACTGAAGCTTTCTCT. The chain recombines TRBV12-5 with TRBJ1-1; D ambiguous. Deletions cut 6 bases from V and 5 bases from J, with 16 bases between. In germline, CDR1 is LGHNT, CDR2 FRNRAP. The CDR3 sequence is 14 residues long.

This clonotype was detected ten times or more. The V and J genes are TRBV6-5 and TRBJ2-5; D call uncertain. Trimming stripped 5 bases from V and 5 bases from J, with 12 bases between. There are 13 residues in the CDR3. Germline-derived CDR1 and CDR2 are MNHEY and SVGAGI. CDR3 DNA sequence: TGTGCCAGCAGTCGGGCCGCCCGGGAGACCCAGTACTTC. Encoded protein: CASSRAARETQYF.

This clonotype was seen many times. This sequence joins TRBV2 and TRBJ2-7, with TRBD1 as a possible D gene (6 bases). There are 13 residues in the CDR3. Trimming removed 4 bases at V and 3 bases at J, with 10 bases between. Germline CDR1 reads SNHLY; CDR2 reads FYNNEI. CDR3 in amino acids: CASSVRGVYEQYF. CDR3 DNA: TGTGCCAGCAGTGTCAGGGGCGTCTACGAGCAGTACTTC.

This clonotype has only a few counts. V is TRBV28 and J is TRBJ2-7; the match to TRBD2 covers 9 bases. Germline loops: CDR1 MDHEN, CDR2 SYDVKM. V shed 4 bases, J shed 13 bases, and the junction held 8 bases outside the gene matches. This CDR3 is built from 12 residues. CDR3 sequence: CASSSSGLAFYF. The CDR3 DNA reads TGTGCCAGCAGTTCCTCCGGACTAGCGTTCTACTTC.

This clonotype was counted ten times or more. The CDR3 sequence: CASSLSAAGANVLTF. The CDR3 DNA is TGCGCCAGCAGCTTATCGGCAGCTGGGGCCAACGTCCTGACTTTC. This sequence joins TRBV5-1 and TRBJ2-6; D unresolved. The V end lost 2 bases, the J end lost 2 bases, and 8 bases lay between the germline ends. The length of the CDR3 is 15 residues. Germline values: CDR1 SGHRS, CDR2 YFSETQ. Based on the CDR3 plus reference TRBV5-1 and TRBJ2-6, the full variable domain is KAGVTQTPRYLIKTRGQQVTLSCSPISGHRSVSWYQQTPGQGLQFLFEYFSETQRNKGNFPGRFSGRQFSNSRSEMNVSTLELGDSALYLCASSLSAAGANVLTFGAGSRLTVL.